Listed here is a single T cell receptor (beta chain). These data are taken from a study of blood T cells in healthy people across ages. Collection of 9.5 to 10 milliliters of peripheral blood was performed for each donor. Extracted total RNA amounted to at least 5 micrograms for each sample. The length of the CDR3 is 15 residues. Germline V gene data show CDR1 as MNHNS and CDR2 as SASEGT. J was trimmed by 6 bases and V by 5 bases; bases with no gene match: 7. With a J-beta primer mix and a sample-barcoded 5' primer, a second PCR ran 7 to 11 cycles. A template-switch adaptor that had 12 random nucleotides put a tag on each cDNA molecule. MiXCR, applied by TCRdb to the 5' RACE reads, yields one record per CDR3 protein. The repertoire consists of about 1.8 million distinct CDR3 sequences, with roughly 52% occurring once and the leading ten covering 2% to 2.5%.

The sequence came from a woman aged 35 to 49 in good health. The source material was blood. The chain has TRBV6-1 and TRBJ1-5; the match to TRBD1 covers 10 bases. CDR3 DNA sequence: TGTGCCAGCAGTTTGGACAGGGGGGTCATTCAGCCCCAGCATTTT. This sequence encodes CASSLDRGVIQPQHF.